This record looks at one T cell receptor (beta chain) sequence and its context. The record originates from a study of shared clonotypes between healthy human individuals. The CDR3 has 13 amino acids. V was pared by 8 bases and J by 3 bases, with 16 bases between. From germline, CDR1 is GTSNPN and CDR2 SVGIG (reference sequence). The assay ran at deep level. This table comes from immunoSEQ multiplex PCR, and its TCRdb copy is limited to in-frame clones, with some not included. The table shows 330,000 or so clones, with around 74% occurring only once. What was sequenced was memory CD4+ T cells sorted from blood. Documented subset: CD45RA-negative fraction. The V and J genes are TRBV30 and TRBJ1-1; possible D gene TRBD1, 5 bases. This sequence was found in a man aged 25 to 40 in good health. CDR3 loop: CARSVGGDTEAFF. CDR3 coding DNA: TGTGCCCGCAGCGTCGGGGGGGACACTGAAGCTTTCTTT.